The entry below describes one TCR beta chain. As yet, its antigen is unknown. The entry originates in a study of cytomegalovirus exposure and HLA in healthy donors. The CDR3 sequence is 12 residues long. CDR1 and CDR2 (germline): LNHDA, SQIVND (reference sequence). Trimming removed 2 bases from V and 6 bases from J; junction bases left unmatched: 1. The PCR had 60 Vbeta and 13 Jbeta primers. Per the study methods: Among the unique TCR beta chains that a later analysis counted, 75 million to 85 million in all, roughly 9.9 million were shared. Assay used: immunoSEQ multiplex PCR; TCRdb lists only in-frame clones, some missing. For V, J and clone size, that table is used; D and trimming come from the DNA. The table shows over 200,000 clones, with about three quarters occurring only once. Study results and caveats: Follow-up analysis seemed to connect common viral pathogens with several of the most significant clusters identified. TCR beta chain V- and J-gene trimming was linked, in a later analysis, to a missense variant in DCLRE1C. In terms of immune exposure information, only CMV serostatus was available.

The sample was PBMCs. The TCR comes from a male donor in good health and CMV-seronegative. The V call is TRBV19, the J call TRBJ2-7; 7 nucleotides line up with TRBD1. The CDR3 loop reads CASSITGVEQYF. As DNA, the CDR3 is TGTGCCAGTAGTATAACAGGGGTCGAGCAGTACTTC.